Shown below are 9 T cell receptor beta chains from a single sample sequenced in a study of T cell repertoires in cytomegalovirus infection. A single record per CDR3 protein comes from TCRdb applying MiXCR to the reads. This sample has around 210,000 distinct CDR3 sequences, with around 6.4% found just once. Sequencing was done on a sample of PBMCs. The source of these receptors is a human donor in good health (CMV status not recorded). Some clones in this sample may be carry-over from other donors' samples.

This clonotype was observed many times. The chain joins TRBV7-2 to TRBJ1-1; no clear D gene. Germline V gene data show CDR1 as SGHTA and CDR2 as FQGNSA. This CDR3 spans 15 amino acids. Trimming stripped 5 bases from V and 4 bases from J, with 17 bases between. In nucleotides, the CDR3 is TGTGCCAGCAGCCTAAGACCTCCCCCGGGCACTGAAGCTTTCTTT. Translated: CASSLRPPPGTEAFF.

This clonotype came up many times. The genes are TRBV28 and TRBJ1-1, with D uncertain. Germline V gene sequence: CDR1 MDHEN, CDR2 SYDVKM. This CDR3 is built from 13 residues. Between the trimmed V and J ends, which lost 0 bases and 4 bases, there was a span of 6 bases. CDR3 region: CASSLWLGTEAFF. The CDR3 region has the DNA TGTGCCAGCAGTTTATGGTTGGGCACTGAAGCTTTCTTT.

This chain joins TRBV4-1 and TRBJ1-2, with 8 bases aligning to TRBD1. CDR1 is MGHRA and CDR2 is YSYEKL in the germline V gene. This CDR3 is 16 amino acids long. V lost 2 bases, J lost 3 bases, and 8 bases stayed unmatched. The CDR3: CASSQRAAGGDYGYTF. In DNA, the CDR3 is TGCGCCAGCAGCCAAAGGGCGGCAGGGGGCGACTATGGCTACACCTTC.

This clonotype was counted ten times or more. Here the CDR3 reads CASSLESSTANQPQHF. The CDR3 DNA follows: TGTGCCAGCAGCTTAGAATCATCGACGGCTAATCAGCCCCAGCATTTT. The chain recombines TRBV7-2 with TRBJ1-5; D is ambiguous. The CDR3 consists of 16 residues. The germline V gene encodes CDR1 SGHTA and CDR2 FQGNSA. V was pared by 1 base and J by 4 bases, with 14 bases between. Looking up the rest from reference TRBV7-2 and TRBJ1-5 gives the full variable domain: GAGVSQSPSNKVTEKGKDVELRCDPISGHTALYWYRQSLGQGLEFLIYFQGNSAPDKSGLPSDRFSAERTGGSVSTLTIQRTQQEDSAVYLCASSLESSTANQPQHFGDGTRLSIL.

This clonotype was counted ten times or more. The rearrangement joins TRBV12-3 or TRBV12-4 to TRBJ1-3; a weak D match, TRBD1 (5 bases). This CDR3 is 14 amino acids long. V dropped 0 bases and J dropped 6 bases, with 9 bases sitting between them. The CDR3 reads CASSLAGTSNTIYF. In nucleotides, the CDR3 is TGTGCCAGCAGTTTAGCAGGGACGTCAAACACCATATATTTT.

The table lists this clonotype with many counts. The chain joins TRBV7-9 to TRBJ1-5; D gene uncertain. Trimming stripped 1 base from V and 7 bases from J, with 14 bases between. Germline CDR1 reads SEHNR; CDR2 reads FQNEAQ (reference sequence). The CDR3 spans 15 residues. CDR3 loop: CASSLVRPPGQPQHF. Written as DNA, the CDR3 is TGTGCCAGCAGCTTAGTTCGACCTCCAGGACAGCCCCAGCATTTT.

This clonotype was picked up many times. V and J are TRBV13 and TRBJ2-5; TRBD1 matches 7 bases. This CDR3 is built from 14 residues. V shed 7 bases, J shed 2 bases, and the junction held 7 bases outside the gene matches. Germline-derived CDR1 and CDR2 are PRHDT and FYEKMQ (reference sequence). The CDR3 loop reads CASKEQGKQETQYF. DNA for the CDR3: TGTGCCAGCAAAGAACAGGGGAAGCAAGAGACCCAGTACTTC.

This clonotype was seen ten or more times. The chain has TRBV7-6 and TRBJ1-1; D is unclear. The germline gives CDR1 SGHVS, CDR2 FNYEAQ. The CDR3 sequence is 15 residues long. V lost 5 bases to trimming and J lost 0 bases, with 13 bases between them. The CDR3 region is CASSREIGLNTEAFF. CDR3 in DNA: TGTGCCAGCAGCCGCGAGATCGGACTGAACACTGAAGCTTTCTTT.

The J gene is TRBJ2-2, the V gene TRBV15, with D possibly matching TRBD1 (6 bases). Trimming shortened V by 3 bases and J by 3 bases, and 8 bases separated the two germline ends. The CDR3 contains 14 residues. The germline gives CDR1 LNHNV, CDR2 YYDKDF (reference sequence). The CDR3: CATSSTGYTGELFF. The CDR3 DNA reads TGTGCCACCAGCAGTACAGGGTACACCGGGGAGCTGTTTTTT.